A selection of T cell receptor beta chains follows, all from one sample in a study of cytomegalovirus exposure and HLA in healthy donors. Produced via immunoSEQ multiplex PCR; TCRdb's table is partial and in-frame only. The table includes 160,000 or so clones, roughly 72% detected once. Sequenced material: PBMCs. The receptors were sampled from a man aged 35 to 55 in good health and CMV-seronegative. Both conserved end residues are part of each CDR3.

CDR3aa: CASSPGQNSGYGYTF
v_gene: TRBV18

CDR3aa: CASSSVVGGRLQFF
v_gene: TRBV7-2

CDR3aa: CASSLVGAGVRETQYF
v_gene: TRBV11-2

CDR3aa: CASSLLGQGLADTQYF
v_gene: TRBV11-3

CDR3aa: CASTLAGREDTQYF
v_gene: TRBV7-3

CDR3aa: CASATGGTNYGYTF
v_gene: TRBV5-1

CDR3aa: CASRGGLAGATGELFF
v_gene: TRBV7-9

CDR3aa: CASSPRGQSNTEAFF
v_gene: TRBV7-9

CDR3aa: CASSADRVQPQHF
v_gene: TRBV7-8

CDR3aa: CASSDRAGANVLTF
v_gene: TRBV25-1

CDR3aa: CASSFPTSGYNEQFF
v_gene: TRBV5-6

CDR3aa: CASSSSGRFYNEQFF
v_gene: TRBV27

CDR3aa: CASSEGQFYGYTF
v_gene: TRBV2

CDR3aa: CASSQDRGSGRGREQYF
v_gene: TRBV4-2

CDR3aa: CASSADSYNEQFF
v_gene: TRBV19

CDR3aa: CASSKGGNQPQHF
v_gene: TRBV6-5

CDR3aa: CASSLQGAGLWETQYF
v_gene: TRBV7-2

CDR3aa: CASSLDRGVDTQYF
v_gene: TRBV5-5

CDR3aa: CASSFRQGAPKNTEAFF
v_gene: TRBV27

CDR3aa: CASKGGSHNEQFF
v_gene: TRBV13

CDR3aa: CASSSSGNTEAFF
v_gene: TRBV9

CDR3aa: CASSLSLTSGSSTQETQYF
v_gene: TRBV28

CDR3aa: CAGGGFSGNTIYF
v_gene: TRBV30

CDR3aa: CASSPQQGAQNEKLFF
v_gene: TRBV9

CDR3aa: CASSPGLAGGLETQYF
v_gene: TRBV7-9

CDR3aa: CSVVGLASYEQYF
v_gene: TRBV29-1